Given below is one T cell receptor (beta chain) in context. The antigen is unknown. Each of the patients experienced relapse following autologous stem cell transplantation, and their brentuximab vedotin exposure differed. These data originate in a study of PD-1 blockade in classical Hodgkin lymphoma. Study at large: Each patient was given nivolumab 3 mg/kg through a vein every 2 weeks.

Data came from immunoSEQ multiplex PCR; TCRdb stores just in-frame clones and leaves some out. Found here are around 66,000 clones, around 87% of them singletons; the top ten hold roughly 15%. Study conclusions and caveats: Repertoires differed for reasons still undefined, possibly disease activity or prior therapy. Patients with an early start, nivolumab under 1 year after ASCT, were excluded.

Trimming removed 4 bases from V and 3 bases from J, with 19 bases in between. Germline-derived CDR1 and CDR2 are MNHEY and SMNVEV (reference sequence). The CDR3 loop spans 16 amino acids. The sample was peripheral blood mononuclear cells (PBMCs), taken at baseline. V and J are TRBV27 and TRBJ2-7; TRBD1 is a possible D gene (6 bases). The TCR sequence derives from a human donor with classical Hodgkin lymphoma. CDR3 loop: CASSSQPHWTDYEQYF. In nucleotides, the CDR3 is TGTGCCAGCAGTTCCCAGCCCCACTGGACAGACTACGAGCAGTACTTC.